The TCR beta chain under discussion was sequenced for a study of cytomegalovirus exposure and HLA in healthy donors. Points from the study as a whole: The study listed approximately 170 cytomegalovirus-associated TCR beta chains. In vitro confirmation showed a few CMV-associated chains to be CMV antigen specific. Rarity held for most TCR sequences, but there were some public TCRs that occurred in many donors. Beyond CMV serostatus, there was no information to go on about immune exposure.

PCR primers comprised 60 Vbeta and 13 Jbeta primers. Produced via immunoSEQ multiplex PCR; TCRdb's table is partial and in-frame only. The sample comprises around 130,000 clones, 75% of which are singletons, and roughly 3% rests with the top ten. With respect to this clone: Its antigen is not identified.

The CDR3 is 15 amino acids. CDR1 SGHRS and CDR2 YFSETQ come from the germline V gene. Trimming left V 1 base short and J 4 bases short, with 15 bases between. This TCR derives from a woman aged 40 to 55 in good health and CMV-seropositive. V usage is TRBV5-1 and J usage is TRBJ2-7; D unresolved. Input material: PBMCs. Here the CDR3 DNA reads TGCGCCAGCAGCTTGATAACAGACCCCCCATACGAGCAGTACTTC. Its protein is CASSLITDPPYEQYF.